These T cell receptor beta chains were read from a single sample in a study of early T cells in non-severe SARS-CoV-2 infection. TCRdb recomputed calls from the 5' RACE reads with MiXCR, one row per CDR3 protein. The sample carries around 33,000 distinct CDR3 sequences, around 7% recorded once. The sequenced material came from whole blood. Receptors were obtained from an adult who was a healthcare worker with PCR-confirmed SARS-CoV-2 infection or an uninfected control (not recorded which). CDR3s include the opening cysteine and the closing phenylalanine or tryptophan. D genes are given only for firm matches. Size is stated for part of the rows, as once, few or many counts, or as a class when the clone is expanded.

many,TRBV2,TRBJ2-3,TRBD1,CASSGLDRVGTDTQYF,TGTGCCAGCAGTGGTCTGGACAGGGTAGGCACAGATACGCAGTATTTT
.,TRBV21-1,TRBJ1-5,.,CASSKKRKQDVRPQHF,TGTGCCAGCAGCAAAAAAAGAAAACAGGACGTCAGGCCCCAGCATTTT
once,TRBV29-1,TRBJ2-7,.,CSVGNAWEQYF,TGCAGCGTTGGGAACGCCTGGGAGCAGTACTTC
few,TRBV20-1,TRBJ2-3,.,CSVPGEGIDTQYF,TGCAGTGTTCCAGGGGAGGGGATAGATACGCAGTATTTT
.,TRBV6-5,TRBJ2-5,TRBD2,CASSYSPGGETQYF,TGTGCCAGCAGTTACTCCCCGGGAGGAGAGACCCAGTACTTC
many,TRBV5-1,TRBJ2-1,TRBD2,CASSFRTSGRLKHEQFF,TGCGCCAGCAGCTTTAGGACTAGCGGGAGACTTAAGCATGAGCAGTTCTTC
.,TRBV5-5,TRBJ2-1,.,CASIPGTSYNEQFF,TGTGCCAGCATCCCCGGGACTTCCTACAATGAGCAGTTCTTC
few,TRBV6-5,TRBJ2-3,.,CASSSSTPSTDTQYF,TGTGCCAGCAGTTCCTCTACCCCTAGCACAGATACGCAGTATTTT
.,TRBV20-1,TRBJ1-1,TRBD1,CSARGTANTEAFF,TGCAGTGCTAGGGGGACAGCGAACACTGAAGCTTTCTTT
many,TRBV7-6,TRBJ2-7,.,CASSLGQSSSYEQYF,TGTGCCAGCAGCTTAGGACAGTCTAGCTCCTACGAGCAGTACTTC
.,TRBV20-1,TRBJ1-5,.,CSASPLDRSNQPQHF,TGCAGTGCTAGCCCCCTGGACCGATCCAATCAGCCCCAGCATTTT